The clone carrying this TCR beta chain appeared a few times. These data are taken from a study of blood T cell repertoires in COVID-19. As for the study in general: The United States, Italy and Spain supplied acute and convalescent COVID-19 samples. Sample material is recorded as cDNA or gDNA derived from T cells, B-cell-depleted T cells, or PBMCs.

Authors' methods: Quantification of nucleated cells was approximated via reference gene primer amplification. Clones were read by immunoSEQ multiplex PCR, and TCRdb kept only the in-frame ones, dropping some. That table gives V, J and clone size, and the DNA gave D and trimming. The sample carries more than 200,000 clones, 80% to 90% recorded once. CDR3 length: 15 residues. J lost 6 bases, V lost 0 bases, and 5 bases had no gene match. The germline V gene encodes CDR1 SGDLS and CDR2 YYNGEE. Sequenced: peripheral blood. The clonotype was recovered from a man aged 55-75 years with acute or convalescent COVID-19. The V and J genes are TRBV9 and TRBJ1-5; 8 bases match TRBD1. CDR3 sequence: CASSVGTGWGQPQHF. The CDR3 DNA reads as TGTGCCAGCAGCGTAGGGACAGGGTGGGGTCAGCCCCAGCATTTT.